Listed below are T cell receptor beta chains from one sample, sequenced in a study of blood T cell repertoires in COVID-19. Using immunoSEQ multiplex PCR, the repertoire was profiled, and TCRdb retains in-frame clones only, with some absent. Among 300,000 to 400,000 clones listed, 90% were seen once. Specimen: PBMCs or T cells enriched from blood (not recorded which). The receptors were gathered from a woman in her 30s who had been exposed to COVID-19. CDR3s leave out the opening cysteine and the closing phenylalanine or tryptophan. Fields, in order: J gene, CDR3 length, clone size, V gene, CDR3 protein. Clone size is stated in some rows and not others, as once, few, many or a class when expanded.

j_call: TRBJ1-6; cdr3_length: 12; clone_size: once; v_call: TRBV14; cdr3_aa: ASSQDIQGWPLH
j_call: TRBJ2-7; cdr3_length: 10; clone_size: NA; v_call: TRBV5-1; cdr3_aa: ASSLQGGEQY
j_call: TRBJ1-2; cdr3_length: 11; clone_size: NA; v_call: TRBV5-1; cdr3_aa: ASSLNRQYGYT
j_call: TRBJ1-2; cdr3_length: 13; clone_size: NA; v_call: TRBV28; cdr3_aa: ASSTPIGRPYGYT
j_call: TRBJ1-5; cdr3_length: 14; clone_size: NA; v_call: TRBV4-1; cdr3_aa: ASSLRNGQLNQPQH
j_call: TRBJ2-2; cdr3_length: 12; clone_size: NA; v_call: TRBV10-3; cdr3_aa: AITGTLNTGELF
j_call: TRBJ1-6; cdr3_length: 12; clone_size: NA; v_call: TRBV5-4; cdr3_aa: ASSLGQVQSPLH
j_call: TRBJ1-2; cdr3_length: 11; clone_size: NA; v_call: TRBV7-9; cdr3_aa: ASSVSRVEGYT
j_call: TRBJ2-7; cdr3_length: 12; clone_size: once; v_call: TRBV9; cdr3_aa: ASSVFSGVDEQY
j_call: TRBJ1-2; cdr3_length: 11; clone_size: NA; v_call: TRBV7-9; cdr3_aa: ASSPQGAGGYT
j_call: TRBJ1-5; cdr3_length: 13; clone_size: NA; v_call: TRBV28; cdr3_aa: ASSFRSISNQPQH
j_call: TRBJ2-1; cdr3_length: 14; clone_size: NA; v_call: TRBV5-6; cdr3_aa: ASSFPGGSSYNEQF
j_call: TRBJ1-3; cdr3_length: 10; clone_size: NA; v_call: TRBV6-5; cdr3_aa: ASEGSGNTIY
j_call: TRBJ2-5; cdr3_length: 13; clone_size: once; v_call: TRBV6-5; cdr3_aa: ASSFRTRSQETQY
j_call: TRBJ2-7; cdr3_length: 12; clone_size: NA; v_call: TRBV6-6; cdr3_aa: ASREDGVAYEQY
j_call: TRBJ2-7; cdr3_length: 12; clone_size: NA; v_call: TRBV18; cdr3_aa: ASSPKTSGHEQY
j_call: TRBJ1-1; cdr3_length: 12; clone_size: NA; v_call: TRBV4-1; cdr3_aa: ASSPGTENTEAF
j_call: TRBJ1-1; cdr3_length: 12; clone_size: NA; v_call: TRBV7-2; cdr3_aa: ASSLFGQNTEAF
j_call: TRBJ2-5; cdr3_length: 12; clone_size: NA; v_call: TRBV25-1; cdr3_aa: ASSESGGRETQY
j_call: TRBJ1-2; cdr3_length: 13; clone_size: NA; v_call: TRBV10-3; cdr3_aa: AISPTGTGINGYT